The rows below give T cell receptor beta chains drawn from one sample of a study of blood T cell repertoires in COVID-19. Generated by immunoSEQ multiplex PCR, the TCRdb table keeps only in-frame clones and is missing some. The sample contains tens of thousands of clones, roughly nine tenths of which appear only once. Sequencing was carried out using peripheral blood. These receptor sequences come from a man aged 55-75 years with active COVID-19. CDR3s leave out the opening cysteine and the closing phenylalanine or tryptophan. A D gene is named only where the DNA matches it firmly.

D,J,V,CDR3
TRBD1,TRBJ1-5,TRBV2,ASNPGQGSNQPQH
TRBD1,TRBJ2-3,TRBV19,ASRTWGQDKDTQY
.,TRBJ1-5,TRBV4-2,ASSQDGSGENQPQH
.,TRBJ2-1,TRBV24-1,ATSDLGQGLDEQF
TRBD2,TRBJ2-2,TRBV19,ASSAGGRTGELF
TRBD1,TRBJ1-2,TRBV6-2/TRBV6-3,ASSYSAGGGGYT
TRBD1,TRBJ1-2,TRBV7-9,ASSYGQGAFDGYT
.,TRBJ2-3,TRBV28,ASSFRWARKY
.,TRBJ1-3,TRBV6-5,ASAPRHPNTIY
TRBD1,TRBJ2-1,TRBV2,ASSILQGFRQF
.,TRBJ2-2,TRBV15,ATSREEGLNTGELF
.,TRBJ2-7,TRBV27,ASSLVAGYEQY
TRBD1,TRBJ2-2,TRBV18,ASSPYRDRSTQTYTGELF
.,TRBJ2-7,TRBV5-1,ASSQDRSNYEQY
.,TRBJ2-1,TRBV4-2,ASSQGLRGQGEQF
TRBD2,TRBJ2-3,TRBV6-5,ATLAGATDTQY
TRBD1,TRBJ2-7,TRBV4-2,ASSQDEAGGYEQY
TRBD2,TRBJ2-4,TRBV6-6,ASSYSAGEKNIQY
.,TRBJ1-6,TRBV6-1,ASSEDGYWRSSPLH
.,TRBJ1-2,TRBV14,ASSQDGASRSFGSGYT
TRBD1,TRBJ1-5,TRBV19,ASSPWTGGFGGQPQH
TRBD1,TRBJ2-7,TRBV2,ASNPNRGVPYEQY
TRBD1,TRBJ2-7,TRBV3-1/TRBV3-2,ASSSGQGAHEQY
.,TRBJ1-5,TRBV5-1,ASSSATAQPQH